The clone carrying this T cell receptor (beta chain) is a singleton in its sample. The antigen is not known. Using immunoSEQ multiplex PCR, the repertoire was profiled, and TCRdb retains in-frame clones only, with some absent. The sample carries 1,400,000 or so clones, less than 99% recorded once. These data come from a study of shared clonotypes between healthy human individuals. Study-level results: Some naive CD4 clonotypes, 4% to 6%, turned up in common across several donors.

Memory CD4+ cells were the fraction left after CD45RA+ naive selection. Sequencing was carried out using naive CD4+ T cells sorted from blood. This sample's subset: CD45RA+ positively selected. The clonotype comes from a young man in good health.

CDR3 amino acids: CASSLLRTQGAEAFF. The DNA of the CDR3 is TGTGCCAGCAGCCTACTCCGAACTCAGGGGGCTGAAGCTTTCTTT. The chain has TRBV28 and TRBJ1-1; 7 positions match TRBD1. The germline gives CDR1 MDHEN, CDR2 SYDVKM. With 6 bases clipped from V and 6 bases from J, the junction kept 13 bases outside the gene matches. The CDR3 is made up of 15 amino acids.